This T cell receptor beta chain was obtained from a study of blood T cell repertoires in COVID-19. The wider study: The origin of the acute and convalescent COVID-19 samples was the United States, Italy and Spain. In each case, the material was cDNA or gDNA derived from T cells, B-cell-depleted T cells, or PBMCs.

V lost 2 bases and J 7 bases, leaving 17 bases between the germline ends. This CDR3 region has 16 residues. Germline CDR1 and CDR2: KGHSH and LQKENI. In the study's own analysis: Reference gene primers were amplified, and this amplification served to estimate nucleated cell counts. The protocol was immunoSEQ multiplex PCR, while the TCRdb copy is restricted to in-frame clones and leaves out a portion. Clone size and the V and J calls come from that table; the DNA yielded D and trimming. The repertoire includes 250,000 to 350,000 clones, around 89% of them detected once, and around 13% sits in the top ten.

This clonotype originated in a woman in her fifties or sixties with acute or convalescent COVID-19. This sequence joins TRBV18 and TRBJ2-2, with D possibly TRBD2 on 5 matching bases. What was sequenced was peripheral blood. Here the CDR3 reads CASSPLTGSPIGELFF. The CDR3 bases are TGTGCCAGCTCACCATTGACGGGATCACCAATCGGGGAGCTGTTTTTT.